This is a list of T cell receptor beta chains from one sample in a study of T-cell memory formation after mild COVID-19. TCRdb itself ran the 5' RACE reads through MiXCR, one entry per CDR3 protein. The sample gives hundreds of thousands of distinct CDR3 sequences, roughly 14% of which show up once; 20% to 25% is in the top ten. Sequenced input: PBMCs or a T cell subset sorted from them (not recorded which). The source of these receptors is a man aged 18 to 35 who had mild COVID-19 (a few samples of this study predate the infection). Cell type and time point are not known. The CDR3 runs from the conserved cysteine through the conserved F or W. The D gene is left open where the match is weak. Only part of the rows carry a size: once, few, many, or a class if the clone is expanded.

V gene: TRBV10-3
CDR3 length: 13
clone size: few
J gene: TRBJ2-7
D gene: .
CDR3 protein: CAISYGVIYEQYF
CDR3 DNA: TGTGCCATCAGTTACGGGGTTATCTACGAGCAGTACTTC

V gene: TRBV6-6
CDR3 length: 15
clone size: .
J gene: TRBJ1-1
D gene: .
CDR3 protein: CASSYPMILNTEAFF
CDR3 DNA: TGTGCCAGCAGTTACCCTATGATCCTGAACACTGAAGCTTTCTTT

V gene: TRBV7-2
CDR3 length: 16
clone size: few
J gene: TRBJ1-4
D gene: TRBD1
CDR3 protein: CASSQIGTVGNEKLFF
CDR3 DNA: TGTGCCAGCAGCCAAATAGGGACAGTGGGTAATGAAAAACTGTTTTTT

V gene: TRBV12-3/TRBV12-4
CDR3 length: 13
clone size: few
J gene: TRBJ1-2
D gene: .
CDR3 protein: CASSLDGVGGYTF
CDR3 DNA: TGTGCCAGCAGTTTAGATGGGGTGGGCGGCTACACCTTC

V gene: TRBV5-4
CDR3 length: 16
clone size: many
J gene: TRBJ2-1
D gene: TRBD1
CDR3 protein: CASSPPGQGAINEQFF
CDR3 DNA: TGTGCCAGCAGCCCCCCCGGGCAGGGGGCGATCAATGAGCAGTTCTTC

V gene: TRBV20-1
CDR3 length: 14
clone size: few
J gene: TRBJ2-3
D gene: TRBD2
CDR3 protein: CSASYSGGADTQYF
CDR3 DNA: TGCAGTGCTAGTTACAGCGGGGGGGCGGATACGCAGTATTTT

V gene: TRBV13
CDR3 length: 11
clone size: .
J gene: TRBJ2-1
D gene: TRBD1
CDR3 protein: CASSYGTVPFF
CDR3 DNA: TGTGCCAGCAGTTATGGGACAGTTCCGTTCTTC

V gene: TRBV6-5
CDR3 length: 13
clone size: .
J gene: TRBJ1-2
D gene: TRBD1
CDR3 protein: CASSRQGDYGYTF
CDR3 DNA: TGTGCCAGCAGCAGACAGGGGGACTATGGCTACACCTTC

V gene: TRBV9
CDR3 length: 13
clone size: .
J gene: TRBJ2-1
D gene: .
CDR3 protein: CASSVFTGGEQFF
CDR3 DNA: TGTGCCAGCAGCGTATTCACTGGTGGTGAGCAGTTCTTC

V gene: TRBV14
CDR3 length: 12
clone size: many
J gene: TRBJ2-1
D gene: .
CDR3 protein: CASSQWGGEQFF
CDR3 DNA: TGTGCCAGCAGCCAATGGGGAGGTGAGCAGTTCTTC

V gene: TRBV5-1
CDR3 length: 12
clone size: .
J gene: TRBJ1-2
D gene: .
CDR3 protein: CASSLDVAGYTF
CDR3 DNA: TGCGCCAGCAGCTTGGATGTTGCCGGCTACACCTTC

V gene: TRBV5-1
CDR3 length: 13
clone size: few
J gene: TRBJ1-6
D gene: .
CDR3 protein: CASSQDGDSPLHF
CDR3 DNA: TGCGCCAGCAGCCAAGACGGGGATTCACCCCTCCACTTT

V gene: TRBV28
CDR3 length: 16
clone size: .
J gene: TRBJ2-1
D gene: .
CDR3 protein: CASSTAGANHYNEQFF
CDR3 DNA: TGTGCCAGCAGTACGGCGGGGGCAAACCACTACAATGAGCAGTTCTTC

V gene: TRBV5-6
CDR3 length: 13
clone size: few
J gene: TRBJ2-1
D gene: .
CDR3 protein: CASSLEQVLEQFF
CDR3 DNA: TGTGCCAGCAGCTTGGAACAGGTCCTTGAGCAGTTCTTC

V gene: TRBV9
CDR3 length: 14
clone size: .
J gene: TRBJ1-3
D gene: .
CDR3 protein: CASSVGNSGNTIYF
CDR3 DNA: TGTGCCAGCAGCGTAGGGAACTCTGGAAACACCATATATTTT

V gene: TRBV20-1
CDR3 length: 14
clone size: few
J gene: TRBJ2-3
D gene: .
CDR3 protein: CSARGTKSTDTQYF
CDR3 DNA: TGCAGTGCCCGTGGGACAAAGAGCACAGATACGCAGTATTTT

V gene: TRBV11-2
CDR3 length: 15
clone size: .
J gene: TRBJ2-3
D gene: TRBD1
CDR3 protein: CASSRGGRSTDTQYF
CDR3 DNA: TGTGCCAGCAGCCGAGGGGGCAGAAGCACAGATACGCAGTATTTT

V gene: TRBV7-2
CDR3 length: 16
clone size: .
J gene: TRBJ2-5
D gene: .
CDR3 protein: CASSLVFQARRETQYF
CDR3 DNA: TGTGCCAGCAGCTTAGTTTTTCAGGCGCGGCGAGAGACCCAGTACTTC

V gene: TRBV7-3
CDR3 length: 13
clone size: many
J gene: TRBJ2-4
D gene: .
CDR3 protein: CASSLGGKNIQYF
CDR3 DNA: TGTGCCAGCAGCCTTGGGGGCAAAAACATTCAGTACTTC

V gene: TRBV11-1
CDR3 length: 13
clone size: .
J gene: TRBJ2-3
D gene: .
CDR3 protein: CASSLESGNTQYF
CDR3 DNA: TGTGCCAGCAGCTTAGAGTCAGGGAATACGCAGTATTTT

V gene: TRBV9
CDR3 length: 10
clone size: .
J gene: TRBJ1-2
D gene: .
CDR3 protein: CASGDYGYTF
CDR3 DNA: TGTGCCAGCGGCGACTATGGCTACACCTTC

V gene: TRBV5-1
CDR3 length: 16
clone size: .
J gene: TRBJ2-6
D gene: .
CDR3 protein: CASSLVTGTGANVLTF
CDR3 DNA: TGCGCCAGCAGCTTGGTTACAGGGACCGGGGCCAACGTCCTGACTTTC

V gene: TRBV7-2
CDR3 length: 14
clone size: few
J gene: TRBJ2-2
D gene: .
CDR3 protein: CASRLPWVTGELFF
CDR3 DNA: TGTGCCAGCAGGCTCCCATGGGTCACCGGGGAGCTGTTTTTT

V gene: TRBV20-1
CDR3 length: 13
clone size: .
J gene: TRBJ1-1
D gene: .
CDR3 protein: CSARAGANTEAFF
CDR3 DNA: TGCAGTGCTAGAGCTGGGGCAAACACTGAAGCTTTCTTT

V gene: TRBV7-2
CDR3 length: 13
clone size: few
J gene: TRBJ2-3
D gene: .
CDR3 protein: CASREQSTDTQYF
CDR3 DNA: TGTGCCAGCAGGGAACAGAGCACAGATACGCAGTATTTT

V gene: TRBV20-1
CDR3 length: 13
clone size: once
J gene: TRBJ2-4
D gene: TRBD2
CDR3 protein: CSARWGGKNIQYF
CDR3 DNA: TGCAGTGCTAGGTGGGGGGGCAAAAACATTCAGTACTTC

V gene: TRBV5-1
CDR3 length: 13
clone size: .
J gene: TRBJ2-7
D gene: .
CDR3 protein: CASSQRTSYEQYF
CDR3 DNA: TGCGCCAGCAGCCAACGAACTTCCTACGAGCAGTACTTC

V gene: TRBV4-1
CDR3 length: 13
clone size: few
J gene: TRBJ1-1
D gene: .
CDR3 protein: CASTTGLNTEAFF
CDR3 DNA: TGCGCCAGCACGACAGGTTTGAACACTGAAGCTTTCTTT

V gene: TRBV7-7
CDR3 length: 15
clone size: .
J gene: TRBJ2-3
D gene: TRBD1
CDR3 protein: CASSTGTGGANTQYF
CDR3 DNA: TGTGCTAGCAGCACCGGGACAGGGGGCGCAAATACGCAGTATTTT

V gene: TRBV7-2
CDR3 length: 15
clone size: many
J gene: TRBJ2-5
D gene: .
CDR3 protein: CASSLGLTYTETQYF
CDR3 DNA: TGTGCCAGCAGCTTGGGCCTAACCTATACGGAGACCCAGTACTTC

V gene: TRBV12-3/TRBV12-4
CDR3 length: 18
clone size: .
J gene: TRBJ2-1
D gene: TRBD2
CDR3 protein: CASSLISGGPFSYNEQFF
CDR3 DNA: TGTGCCAGCAGCCTAATTAGCGGGGGGCCTTTCTCCTACAATGAGCAGTTCTTC

V gene: TRBV6-1
CDR3 length: 16
clone size: few
J gene: TRBJ1-6
D gene: .
CDR3 protein: CASRRSRGADNSPLHF
CDR3 DNA: TGTGCCAGCAGGCGGTCCCGAGGGGCAGATAATTCACCCCTCCACTTT

V gene: TRBV9
CDR3 length: 13
clone size: .
J gene: TRBJ2-5
D gene: .
CDR3 protein: CASSAPLKETQYF
CDR3 DNA: TGTGCCAGCAGCGCCCCCCTAAAAGAGACCCAGTACTTC

V gene: TRBV6-2/TRBV6-3
CDR3 length: 14
clone size: many
J gene: TRBJ1-1
D gene: .
CDR3 protein: CASSYGGPNTEAFF
CDR3 DNA: TGTGCCAGCAGTTACGGGGGCCCGAACACTGAAGCTTTCTTT

V gene: TRBV10-1
CDR3 length: 16
clone size: .
J gene: TRBJ2-3
D gene: .
CDR3 protein: CASSEWAQMRTDTQYF
CDR3 DNA: TGCGCCAGCAGTGAGTGGGCACAGATGCGCACAGATACGCAGTATTTT

V gene: TRBV28
CDR3 length: 14
clone size: few
J gene: TRBJ1-5
D gene: .
CDR3 protein: CASSLLGQHQPQHF
CDR3 DNA: TGTGCCAGCAGTTTATTGGGCCAGCATCAGCCCCAGCATTTT

V gene: TRBV5-1
CDR3 length: 14
clone size: .
J gene: TRBJ1-1
D gene: .
CDR3 protein: CASSLNRFATEAFF
CDR3 DNA: TGCGCCAGCAGCCTGAACAGGTTTGCCACTGAAGCTTTCTTT

V gene: TRBV6-6
CDR3 length: 17
clone size: .
J gene: TRBJ2-1
D gene: .
CDR3 protein: CASSYTLDTGRDNEQFF
CDR3 DNA: TGTGCCAGCAGTTACACCCTTGATACAGGGCGGGACAATGAGCAGTTCTTC

V gene: TRBV7-8
CDR3 length: 14
clone size: .
J gene: TRBJ2-5
D gene: TRBD1
CDR3 protein: CASSRDRAGETQYF
CDR3 DNA: TGTGCCAGCAGCCGCGACAGGGCGGGCGAGACCCAGTACTTC

V gene: TRBV6-2/TRBV6-3
CDR3 length: 15
clone size: few
J gene: TRBJ2-1
D gene: .
CDR3 protein: CASSYMGLLSDEQFF
CDR3 DNA: TGTGCCAGCAGTTACATGGGACTCCTTTCCGATGAGCAGTTCTTC

V gene: TRBV3-1
CDR3 length: 14
clone size: many
J gene: TRBJ1-6
D gene: .
CDR3 protein: CASSRTDYNSPLHF
CDR3 DNA: TGTGCCAGCAGCCGGACAGACTATAATTCACCCCTCCACTTT

V gene: TRBV5-1
CDR3 length: 16
clone size: .
J gene: TRBJ2-2
D gene: TRBD2
CDR3 protein: CASSVAGGPFTGELFF
CDR3 DNA: TGCGCCAGCAGCGTAGCGGGGGGGCCTTTCACCGGGGAGCTGTTTTTT

V gene: TRBV19
CDR3 length: 14
clone size: few
J gene: TRBJ1-2
D gene: .
CDR3 protein: CASSNREEGRGYTF
CDR3 DNA: TGTGCCAGTAGTAACAGGGAAGAAGGACGCGGCTACACCTTC

V gene: TRBV6-2/TRBV6-3
CDR3 length: 16
clone size: few
J gene: TRBJ2-1
D gene: TRBD1
CDR3 protein: CASSYLGQGPRGEQFF
CDR3 DNA: TGTGCCAGCAGTTACCTGGGACAGGGGCCCCGAGGGGAGCAGTTCTTC

V gene: TRBV7-9
CDR3 length: 14
clone size: few
J gene: TRBJ2-2
D gene: .
CDR3 protein: CASSLAGRSGELFF
CDR3 DNA: TGTGCCAGCAGCTTGGCAGGGAGGTCCGGGGAGCTGTTTTTT

V gene: TRBV12-3/TRBV12-4
CDR3 length: 13
clone size: many
J gene: TRBJ2-4
D gene: .
CDR3 protein: CASSLVSGHIQYF
CDR3 DNA: TGTGCCAGCAGTTTAGTGTCAGGACACATTCAGTACTTC

V gene: TRBV20-1
CDR3 length: 13
clone size: many
J gene: TRBJ1-3
D gene: .
CDR3 protein: CSARTGIGNTIYF
CDR3 DNA: TGCAGTGCTCGAACAGGGATCGGAAACACCATATATTTT

V gene: TRBV19
CDR3 length: 14
clone size: few
J gene: TRBJ1-5
D gene: .
CDR3 protein: CASSPPGPNQPQHF
CDR3 DNA: TGTGCCAGTAGTCCTCCGGGTCCCAATCAGCCCCAGCATTTT

V gene: TRBV6-6
CDR3 length: 12
clone size: .
J gene: TRBJ2-1
D gene: .
CDR3 protein: CASSYQGAEQFF
CDR3 DNA: TGTGCCAGCAGTTATCAAGGGGCTGAGCAGTTCTTC

V gene: TRBV7-2
CDR3 length: 14
clone size: few
J gene: TRBJ2-5
D gene: .
CDR3 protein: CASSLGGQGETQYF
CDR3 DNA: TGTGCCAGCAGCTTAGGAGGGCAGGGTGAGACCCAGTACTTC

V gene: TRBV12-3/TRBV12-4
CDR3 length: 14
clone size: .
J gene: TRBJ1-1
D gene: .
CDR3 protein: CASRGSGMNTEAFF
CDR3 DNA: TGTGCCAGCAGGGGTTCAGGCATGAACACTGAAGCTTTCTTT

V gene: TRBV21-1
CDR3 length: 16
clone size: few
J gene: TRBJ1-1
D gene: .
CDR3 protein: CASSGRLDRGNTEAFF
CDR3 DNA: TGTGCCAGCAGCGGACGGTTGGACAGGGGGAACACTGAAGCTTTCTTT

V gene: TRBV6-2/TRBV6-3
CDR3 length: 14
clone size: few
J gene: TRBJ1-6
D gene: .
CDR3 protein: CASIPGNSNSPLHF
CDR3 DNA: TGTGCCAGCATTCCGGGGAATTCCAATTCACCCCTCCACTTT

V gene: TRBV3-1
CDR3 length: 17
clone size: .
J gene: TRBJ2-5
D gene: .
CDR3 protein: CASSQEARAGRQETQYF
CDR3 DNA: TGTGCCAGCAGCCAAGAGGCCAGGGCGGGTAGACAAGAGACCCAGTACTTC

V gene: TRBV3-1
CDR3 length: 14
clone size: few
J gene: TRBJ2-1
D gene: .
CDR3 protein: CASSQYSSYNEQFF
CDR3 DNA: TGTGCCAGCAGCCAGTACTCATCCTACAATGAGCAGTTCTTC

V gene: TRBV4-1
CDR3 length: 16
clone size: many
J gene: TRBJ1-5
D gene: .
CDR3 protein: CASSQLPLGGWQPQHF
CDR3 DNA: TGCGCCAGCAGCCAACTCCCACTCGGAGGGTGGCAGCCCCAGCATTTT

V gene: TRBV1
CDR3 length: 17
clone size: many
J gene: TRBJ2-3
D gene: .
CDR3 protein: CTSSVGTSGGQTDTQYF
CDR3 DNA: TGCACCAGCAGCGTAGGGACTAGCGGGGGGCAGACAGATACGCAGTATTTT

V gene: TRBV7-6
CDR3 length: 15
clone size: .
J gene: TRBJ2-7
D gene: .
CDR3 protein: CASSPPRGSDSEQYF
CDR3 DNA: TGTGCCAGCAGCCCCCCACGGGGTTCGGACTCCGAGCAGTACTTC

V gene: TRBV11-2
CDR3 length: 16
clone size: few
J gene: TRBJ2-3
D gene: .
CDR3 protein: CASRGYNTSHADTQYF
CDR3 DNA: TGTGCCAGCAGGGGGTATAACACATCACATGCAGATACGCAGTATTTT

V gene: TRBV4-1
CDR3 length: 14
clone size: many
J gene: TRBJ1-1
D gene: .
CDR3 protein: CASSQQTLPTEAFF
CDR3 DNA: TGCGCCAGCAGCCAACAAACCCTCCCGACTGAAGCTTTCTTT